The present entry profiles one TCR beta chain with its context. This sample was included in a study of shared T cell receptors in the human thymus. V was pared by 6 bases and J by 3 bases, with 7 bases of the junction left unmatched. From germline, CDR1 is MDHEN and CDR2 SYDVKM. This CDR3 is built from 14 residues. Assay: immunoSEQ multiplex PCR; the TCRdb copy retains only in-frame clones and omits some. The sample consists of about 710,000 clones, more than 75% of them appearing once. These same data were also listed under a study on human thymus T cells. That source adds: In thymic and blood repertoires alike, V and J usage looked biased.

The V gene is TRBV28, the J gene TRBJ2-7; 8 bases agree with TRBD1. Sequenced input: thymocytes. The TCR sequence derives from a boy under three years old with a congenital heart defect. CDR3 coding DNA: TGTGCCAGCAGGATGGGACAGGAGGGCTACGAGCAGTACTTC. Protein sequence: CASRMGQEGYEQYF.